The rows below give T cell receptor beta chains drawn from one sample of a study of blood T cells in healthy people across ages. TCRdb ran MiXCR on the 5' RACE reads and lists one entry per CDR3 protein. Altogether around 800,000 distinct CDR3 sequences are present, more than 25% being singletons, with the ten largest covering around 2.9%. Separately, the same data were catalogued under a study of T cells of mothers and their children.

The source material was blood. These receptor sequences come from a boy aged 5-17 years in good health. The CDR3 runs from the conserved cysteine through the conserved F or W. The order of the fields is V gene, clone size, D gene, J gene, CDR3 DNA, CDR3 protein. The D gene is left open where the match is weak. Size tells how often a clone was seen (once, few, many) or the class of an expanded clone, and some rows leave it out.

>TRBV9|few|.|TRBJ1-4
TGTGCCAGCAGCGTAGGATTTCGGGGTATGGGTGAAAAACTGTTTTTT
CASSVGFRGMGEKLFF
>TRBV9|.|.|TRBJ1-1
TGTGCCAGCACTCAAGGGGGTTTGAACACTGAAGCTTTCTTT
CASTQGGLNTEAFF
>TRBV5-4|few|TRBD1|TRBJ1-1
TGTGCCAGCAGCGTGACAGGGGGCCCCCCTGAAGCTTTCTTT
CASSVTGGPPEAFF
>TRBV11-2|.|TRBD2|TRBJ2-1
TGTGCCAGCAGCTTAGCCTCATTAGCGGGTTACAATGAGCAGTTCTTC
CASSLASLAGYNEQFF
>TRBV20-1|.|.|TRBJ2-3
TGCAGTGCCCCTAAGGTTATGGTACCCTCGGATACGCAGTATTTT
CSAPKVMVPSDTQYF
>TRBV6-5|few|.|TRBJ2-1
TGTGCCAGCAGTTGGGTGGGGCTCCGTTACAATGAGCAGTTCTTC
CASSWVGLRYNEQFF
>TRBV5-1|few|TRBD1|TRBJ2-5
TGCGCCAGCAGCGTCGGGACAGGGGGCATCGAGACCCAGTACTTC
CASSVGTGGIETQYF
>TRBV29-1|.|.|TRBJ1-1
TGCAGCGGGGCCGTGGGGGGCACTGAAGCTTTCTTT
CSGAVGGTEAFF
>TRBV3-1|.|TRBD2|TRBJ2-5
TGTGCCAGCAGCCAGGCTCTAGCGGGGAAAGAGACCCAGTACTTC
CASSQALAGKETQYF
>TRBV5-1|.|.|TRBJ2-7
TGCGCCAGCAGCTTGGACCGGGTCGGATCCGAGCAGTACTTC
CASSLDRVGSEQYF
>TRBV24-1|.|.|TRBJ2-5
TGTGCCACCAGTGGGGCTTCAGGGACCCAGTACTTC
CATSGASGTQYF
>TRBV7-8|.|.|TRBJ2-6
TGTGCCAGCAGCTTAAGGAGCCCCGAGGGAGACCCTGGGGCCAACGTCCTGACTTTC
CASSLRSPEGDPGANVLTF
>TRBV15|few|.|TRBJ2-7
TGTGCCACCAGCTCCCTGGGGGGGGCCTCCTCCTACGAGCAGTACTTC
CATSSLGGASSYEQYF
>TRBV29-1|few|.|TRBJ1-1
TGCAGCGTTGAGCGGGACACAAGGACTGAAGCTTTCTTT
CSVERDTRTEAFF
>TRBV5-5|many|.|TRBJ2-5
TGTGCCAGCAGCTTAGGTGGGGGGACCGTGGAGACCCAGTACTTC
CASSLGGGTVETQYF
>TRBV5-5|.|.|TRBJ1-6
TGTGCCAGCAGCGGGGGGGGCGGACTTTCACCCCTCCACTTT
CASSGGGGLSPLHF
>TRBV7-2|few|TRBD1|TRBJ1-4
TGTGCCAGCATAAGTCGTACAGGGGGAGGAGAAAAACTGTTTTTT
CASISRTGGGEKLFF
>TRBV28|few|.|TRBJ1-2
TGTGCCAGCAGCCGTCCAGCAAACTATGGCTACACCTTC
CASSRPANYGYTF
>TRBV4-2|.|TRBD2|TRBJ2-3
TGTGCCAGCAGCCAGCTCAATAGCGGGAGGGCCGCAGATACGCAGTATTTT
CASSQLNSGRAADTQYF
>TRBV29-1|few|.|TRBJ1-2
TGCAGCGTTGACACGTTGGAAAGCGCCTATGGCTACACCTTC
CSVDTLESAYGYTF
>TRBV7-2|few|.|TRBJ1-2
TGTGCCAGCAGCTCGACCGCGACAGCCTATAACTATGGCTACACCTTC
CASSSTATAYNYGYTF
>TRBV6-6|.|.|TRBJ1-4
TGTGCCAGCAGAGGAGGGGAAGGTGAAAAACTGTTTTTT
CASRGGEGEKLFF